Shown below are 4 T cell receptor beta chains from a single sample sequenced in a study of shared clonotypes between healthy human individuals. Repertoires were generated with immunoSEQ multiplex PCR, while TCRdb's copy carries only in-frame clones and drops some. The table shows under 650,000 clones, with 90% to 96% occurring only once. The sequencing input was naive CD4+ T cells sorted from blood. Subset noted: CD45RA+ positively selected. The receptors were sampled from a woman in her twenties or thirties in good health.

In this sample, this clone turned up once. CDR3: CASSLSADSSYNEQFF. The CDR3 DNA follows: TGTGCCAGCAGCCTCTCAGCAGACAGCTCCTACAATGAGCAGTTCTTC. J is TRBJ2-1 and V is TRBV9; perhaps TRBD1 as D (5 bases). Trimming took 4 bases from V and 0 from J, leaving 14 bases between them. CDR1 SGDLS and CDR2 YYNGEE come from the germline V gene. This CDR3 spans 16 amino acids.

The V gene is TRBV5-1, the J gene TRBJ2-5; 9 bases align to TRBD2. Germline CDR1 is SGHRS and CDR2 is YFSETQ. The CDR3 is 16 amino acids. The V gene end was trimmed by 4 bases and the J gene end by 1 base; junction bases not matched to a gene: 8. This CDR3 reads CASSPPGLAFQETQYF. The DNA for the CDR3 is TGCGCCAGCAGCCCGCCGGGACTAGCCTTCCAAGAGACCCAGTACTTC. Full variable domain (rest looked up from reference TRBV5-1 and TRBJ2-5): KAGVTQTPRYLIKTRGQQVTLSCSPISGHRSVSWYQQTPGQGLQFLFEYFSETQRNKGNFPGRFSGRQFSNSRSEMNVSTLELGDSALYLCASSPPGLAFQETQYFGPGTRLLVL.

This chain links TRBV14 with TRBJ2-5; D gene ambiguous. This CDR3 region has 15 residues. Germline V CDR1 and CDR2: SGHDN, FVKESK. The ends were cut back, 1 base at V and 1 base at J, with 10 bases in the middle. As DNA, the CDR3 is TGTGCCAGCAGCCAAGTCGCCAGCGCCCAAGAGACCCAGTACTTC. Its translation: CASSQVASAQETQYF.

The DNA for the CDR3 is TGTGCCAGCTCACCGGGACAGGGTTTCTCAGATACGCAGTATTTT. Its translation is CASSPGQGFSDTQYF. The V call is TRBV18, the J call TRBJ2-3; 9 nucleotides match TRBD1. Germline trimming cut 3 bases from V and 4 bases from J; bases unmatched to any gene: 5. In germline, CDR1 is KGHSH, CDR2 LQKENI. This CDR3 has 15 amino acids.